This T cell receptor (beta chain) was sequenced during a study of spatial heterogeneity in lung cancer. Time point here: sample taken at primary tumor resection. The sequenced material consisted of unsorted whole RNA from tumor, nontumor lung or frozen PBMC. A few counts support this clonotype. CDR3 size: 17 residues. V lost 5 bases and J lost 0; bases outside the gene matches: 9. CDR1 is SGHNT, CDR2 YENEEA, per germline. TCRdb passed the 5' RACE reads through MiXCR, listing each CDR3 protein once. Of around 74,000 distinct CDR3 sequences in the sample, 13% were seen once. The sample in question was PBMCs, obtained at surgery. The source is a male donor with early-stage non-small cell lung cancer. V usage is TRBV11-3 and J usage is TRBJ2-1, with 8 bases matching TRBD1. CDR3 sequence reads: CASSARTGQSSYNEQFF. CDR3 nucleotides: TGTGCCAGCAGCGCCCGGACAGGGCAGAGCTCCTACAATGAGCAGTTCTTC. The variable domain in full, completed from reference TRBV11-3 and TRBJ2-1, reads EAGVVQSPRYKIIEKKQPVAFWCNPISGHNTLYWYLQNLGQGPELLIRYENEEAVDDSQLPKDRFSAERLKGVDSTLKIQPAELGDSAVYLCASSARTGQSSYNEQFFGPGTRLTVL.